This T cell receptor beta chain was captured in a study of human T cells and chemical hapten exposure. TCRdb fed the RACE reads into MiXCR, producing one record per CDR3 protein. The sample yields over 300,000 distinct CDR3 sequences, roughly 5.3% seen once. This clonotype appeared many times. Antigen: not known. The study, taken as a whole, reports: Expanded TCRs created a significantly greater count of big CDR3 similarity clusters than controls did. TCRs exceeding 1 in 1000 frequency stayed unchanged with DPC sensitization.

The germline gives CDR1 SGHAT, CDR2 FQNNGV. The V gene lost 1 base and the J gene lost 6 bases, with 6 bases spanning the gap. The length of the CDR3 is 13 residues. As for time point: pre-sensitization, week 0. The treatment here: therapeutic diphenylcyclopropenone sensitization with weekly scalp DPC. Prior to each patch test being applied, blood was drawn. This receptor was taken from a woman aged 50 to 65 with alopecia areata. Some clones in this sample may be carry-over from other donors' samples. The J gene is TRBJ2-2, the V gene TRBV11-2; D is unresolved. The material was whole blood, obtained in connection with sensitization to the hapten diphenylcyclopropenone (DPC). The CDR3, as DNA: TGTGCCAGCAGCTTAGGTCGACCCGGGGAGCTGTTTTTT. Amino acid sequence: CASSLGRPGELFF.